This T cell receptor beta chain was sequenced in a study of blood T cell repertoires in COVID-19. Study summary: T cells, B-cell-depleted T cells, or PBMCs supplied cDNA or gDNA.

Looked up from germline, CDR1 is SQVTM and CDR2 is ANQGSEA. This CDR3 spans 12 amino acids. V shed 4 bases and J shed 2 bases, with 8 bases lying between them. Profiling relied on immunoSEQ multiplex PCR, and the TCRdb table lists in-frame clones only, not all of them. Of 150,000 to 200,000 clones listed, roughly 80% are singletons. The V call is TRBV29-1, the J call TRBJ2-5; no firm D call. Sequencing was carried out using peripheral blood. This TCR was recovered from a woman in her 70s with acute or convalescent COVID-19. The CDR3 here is CSVVFQQETQYF. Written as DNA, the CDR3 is TGCAGCGTTGTTTTTCAGCAAGAGACCCAGTACTTC.